The sequence of this T cell receptor beta chain was determined in a study of blood T cell repertoires in COVID-19. Study-level background: Specimens from acute and convalescent COVID-19 originated in the United States, Italy and Spain. T cells, B-cell-depleted T cells, or PBMCs provided the cDNA or gDNA that served as material.

This clone was observed a few times. Patients at the Seattle site were enrolled during active infection and followed longitudinally. The authors' processing: Scientists estimated how many nucleated cells there were by amplifying reference gene primers. Profiled with immunoSEQ multiplex PCR; TCRdb holds only in-frame clones, not every one. V, J and clone size are those of that table, while D and trimming were read from the DNA. The sample lists approximately 270,000 clones, roughly 84% occurring once. The CDR3 is made up of 14 amino acids. The germline gives CDR1 SQVTM, CDR2 ANQGSEA. This clonotype was sampled from a human donor with COVID-19, enrolled during active disease. The donor label of this sample is uncertain. Sequenced sample: peripheral blood. The chain recombines TRBV29-1 with TRBJ2-3; 8 bases match TRBD2. The CDR3: CSTGRARGTDTQYF. CDR3 bases: TGCAGTACCGGGAGGGCAAGGGGCACAGATACGCAGTATTTT.